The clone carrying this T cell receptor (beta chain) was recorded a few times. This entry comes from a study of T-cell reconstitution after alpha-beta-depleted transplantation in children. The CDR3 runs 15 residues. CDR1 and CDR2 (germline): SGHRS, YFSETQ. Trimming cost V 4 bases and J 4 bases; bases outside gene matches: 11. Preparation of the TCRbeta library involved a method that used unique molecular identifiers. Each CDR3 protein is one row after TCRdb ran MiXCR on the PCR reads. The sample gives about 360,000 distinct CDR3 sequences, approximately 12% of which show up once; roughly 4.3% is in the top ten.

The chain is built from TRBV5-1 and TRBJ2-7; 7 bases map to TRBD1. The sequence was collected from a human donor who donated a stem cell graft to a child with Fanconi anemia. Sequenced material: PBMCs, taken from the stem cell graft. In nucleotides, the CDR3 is TGCGCCAGCAGCGCATCCGGGACAGCCCCGTACGAGCAGTACTTC. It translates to CASSASGTAPYEQYF.